The clone carrying this T cell receptor beta chain was recorded at least ten times. Its target is not known. TCR beta cDNA was prepared out of roughly 500 ng total RNA by means of a constant-region primer. Sequencing libraries for TCR beta derived from three nested multiplex PCR rounds that used slightly modified ARM-PCR. TRBV1-TRBV30 forward and Cbeta reverse primers drove the first two roughly 10-cycle rounds. TCRdb recomputed calls from the multiplex PCR reads with MiXCR, one row per CDR3 protein. The data hold tens of thousands of distinct CDR3 sequences, with about 75% observed a single time. Germline V gene sequence: CDR1 SGHRS, CDR2 YFSETQ. The CDR3 totals 15 residues. V was cut by 2 bases and J by 2 bases, with 10 bases left in between. This specimen belongs to a study of tumor-infiltrating lymphocytes in primary liver carcinoma. Overall study: Stage T1-T3 N0M0 tumors measured about 4.2 to 11 cm at most. Tissue type made little difference to sample yields of roughly 3.65 to 8 million productive TCRbeta reads.

From about 20-30 mg of unsorted bulk tissue, DNA and RNA were co-extracted together. Study results and limitations: With p = 0.039, the top-250-clone fraction in tumors significantly exceeded that in blood.

This chain joins TRBV5-1 and TRBJ2-2; perhaps TRBD2 as D (5 bases). Sample: tumor-adjacent normal liver tissue. The TCR comes from a woman younger than 45 with primary liver carcinoma and hepatitis B virus infection. As DNA, the CDR3 is TGCGCCAGCAGCTTTGACCTAGCTAACACCGGGGAGCTGTTTTTT. This gives the protein CASSFDLANTGELFF.